The 2 T cell receptor beta chains given below trace back to one sample, sequenced in a study of T-cell memory formation after mild COVID-19. From the 5' RACE reads, TCRdb called clonotypes with MiXCR, one entry per CDR3 protein. The sample records about 160,000 distinct CDR3 sequences, around a third being singletons. The specimen sequenced was PBMCs or a T cell subset sorted from them (not recorded which). The source of these receptors is an adult woman who had mild COVID-19 (a few samples of this study predate the infection). Cell type and time point are not known.

V gene TRBV5-6 combines with J gene TRBJ1-1; TRBD1 matches 8 bases. V lost 2 bases to trimming and J lost 4 bases; unmatched junction nucleotides: 10. The CDR3 sequence is 16 residues long. CDR1 is SGHDT and CDR2 is YYEEEE in the germline V gene. CDR3: CASSLPATGETTEAFF. The CDR3 region has the DNA TGTGCCAGCAGCTTACCGGCGACAGGGGAGACCACTGAAGCTTTCTTT. Based on the CDR3 plus reference TRBV5-6 and TRBJ1-1, the full variable domain is DAGVTQSPTHLIKTRGQQVTLRCSPKSGHDTVSWYQQALGQGPQFIFQYYEEEERQRGNFPDRFSGHQFPNYSSELNVNALLLGDSALYLCASSLPATGETTEAFFGQGTRLTVV.

This clonotype was seen a few times. The rearrangement joins TRBV10-3 to TRBJ1-2; a possible D gene is TRBD1 (5 bases). The CDR3 is made up of 12 amino acids. Germline CDR1 ENHRY, CDR2 SYGVKD. The V gene lost 10 bases and the J gene lost 8 bases, with 17 bases spanning the gap. The CDR3, as DNA: TGTGCCACCGACACCCAGGGAGGGGGCTACACCTTC. This codes for CATDTQGGGYTF.